Below, 22 T cell receptor beta chains from the same sample are listed, as sequenced in a study of blood T cells in healthy people across ages. A second PCR of about 7 to 12 cycles used a sample-barcoded 5' primer and a J-beta primer mix. Via MiXCR, TCRdb re-called the 5' RACE reads, giving one row per CDR3 protein. In the table there are approximately 2,000,000 distinct CDR3 sequences, approximately 40% of which are singletons. Sequencing input: blood. The receptors stem from a human donor in good health.

This clonotype was detected only a few times. V usage is TRBV7-3 and J usage is TRBJ1-2; D is undetermined. The germline V gene encodes CDR1 SGHTA and CDR2 FQGTGA. This CDR3 is built from 17 residues. V was clipped by 8 bases and J by 4 bases, with 26 bases between them. This CDR3 reads CASPFETTRSSCYGYTF. CDR3 coding DNA: TGTGCCAGCCCCTTCGAAACTACCCGCTCCTCATGCTATGGCTACACCTTC.

The table lists this clonotype with a few counts. The chain has TRBV12-5 and TRBJ2-1; D possibly corresponds to TRBD1 (6 bases). Germline CDR1 and CDR2: LGHNT and FRNRAP. The CDR3 runs 12 residues. Trimming cost V 3 bases and J 10 bases, with 10 bases left between them. CDR3 in amino acids: CASGFRTAEQFF. The CDR3 DNA is TGTGCTAGTGGTTTCCGGACAGCCGAGCAGTTCTTC. Full variable domain (outside the CDR3, taken from reference TRBV12-5 and TRBJ2-1): DARVTQTPRHKVTEMGQEVTMRCQPILGHNTVFWYRQTMMQGLELLAYFRNRAPLDDSGMPKDRFSAEMPDATLATLKIQPSEPRDSAVYFCASGFRTAEQFFGPGTRLTVL.

This sequence joins TRBV20-1 and TRBJ2-3; D is undetermined. This CDR3 comprises 13 residues. V was clipped by 3 bases and J by 1 base, with 8 bases between them. Germline V gene data show CDR1 as DFQATT and CDR2 as SNEGSKA (reference sequence). The CDR3 reads CSARGFGTDTQYF. The CDR3 nucleotides are TGCAGTGCTAGGGGATTTGGCACAGATACGCAGTATTTT.

The chain employs TRBV6-4 and TRBJ2-1, with 11 bases fitting TRBD2. Germline V gene data show CDR1 as MRHNA and CDR2 as SNTAGT. This CDR3 has 15 residues. The trim removed 10 bases at V and 5 bases at J, leaving 10 bases unmatched. Written as DNA, the CDR3 is TGTGCCACTTCAGTACTAGCGGGGGTTGACAATGAGCAGTTCTTC. Protein: CATSVLAGVDNEQFF.

The chain carries TRBV5-1 and TRBJ2-3; D might be TRBD2 (5 bases). Germline CDR1 and CDR2: SGHRS and YFSETQ. V shed 1 base and J shed 11 bases, with 17 bases lying between them. The CDR3 runs to 14 residues. The CDR3 loop is CASSLLLLDDGQYF. Here the CDR3 DNA reads TGCGCCAGCAGCTTGCTTCTACTAGACGACGGGCAGTATTTT.

The chain links TRBV6-1 to TRBJ2-7, with D unresolved. V lost 2 bases to trimming and J lost 5 bases, with 10 bases between them. The CDR3 contains 13 residues. The V gene's germline CDR1 is MNHNS and CDR2 SASEGT. CDR3 residues: CASSENPQHEQYF. The CDR3 DNA reads as TGTGCCAGCAGTGAAAACCCCCAGCACGAGCAGTACTTC.

This clonotype has a handful of counts. The genes are TRBV2 and TRBJ1-2; D not resolved. The ends were cut back, 3 bases at V and 2 bases at J, with 13 bases in the middle. Germline CDR1 and CDR2: SNHLY and FYNNEI. CDR3 length equals 15 residues. CDR3 DNA: TGTGCCAGCAGTGATGCAGGCACAGAAAACTATGGCTACACCTTC. Residues: CASSDAGTENYGYTF.

A few counts support this clonotype. V gene TRBV29-1 combines with J gene TRBJ2-1; no reliable D call. V was pared by 4 bases and J by 4 bases, with 11 bases between. This CDR3 comprises 13 residues. In germline, CDR1 is SQVTM, CDR2 ANQGSEA. The CDR3 nucleotides read TGCAGCGTTGGAACTTCTATTTACAATGAGCAGTTCTTC. This sequence encodes CSVGTSIYNEQFF.

This clonotype was observed a few times. The chain uses TRBV4-3 and TRBJ1-4, with unresolved D. V was trimmed by 0 bases and J by 8 bases, leaving 16 bases between them. The CDR3 sequence is 16 residues long. Germline CDR1 and CDR2: LGHNA and YSLEER. The CDR3 loop reads CASSQDSVGSSEKLFF. The CDR3 nucleotides read TGCGCCAGCAGCCAAGATAGCGTGGGGTCATCGGAAAAACTGTTTTTT.

The CDR3 region has the DNA TGTGCCAGCAGCCCAGCGGGGGGCCGCGGTGAGACCCAGTACTTC. Encoded protein: CASSPAGGRGETQYF. This chain links TRBV4-2 with TRBJ2-7, with 9 bases identical to TRBD2. The end of the DNA fits TRBJ2-5 better, so the J call may be wrong. This CDR3 spans 15 amino acids. The germline V gene has CDR1 LGHNA and CDR2 YNFKEQ.

The chain has TRBV7-2 and TRBJ1-6; the match to TRBD1 covers 9 bases. This CDR3 has 15 residues. The germline V gene encodes CDR1 SGHTA and CDR2 FQGNSA. The V segment lost 4 bases and the J segment 11 bases; nucleotides outside the gene matches: 9. CDR3 nucleotide sequence: TGTGCCAGCAGCTCCTCCTTAGGGACAGGGACACCCCTCCACTTT. Translating gives CASSSSLGTGTPLHF.

This sequence joins TRBV29-1 and TRBJ1-1; D is perhaps TRBD1 (6 bases). Germline lookup yields CDR1 SQVTM and CDR2 ANQGSEA. The germline V and J ends were trimmed by 4 bases and 1 base, with 13 bases remaining between them. This CDR3 is 14 amino acids long. For the CDR3, the DNA is TGCAGCGTTGTTTTGTCGGGGGCGAACACTGAAGCTTTCTTT. Its protein is CSVVLSGANTEAFF.

The rearrangement joins TRBV30 to TRBJ2-4, with 9 bases lining up with TRBD1. Germline V gene data show CDR1 as GTSNPN and CDR2 as SVGIG (reference sequence). J lost 8 bases, V lost 0 bases, and 5 bases had no gene match. The CDR3 covers 14 residues. The CDR3: CAWSVGQGADIQYF. The CDR3 region has the DNA TGTGCCTGGAGTGTGGGACAGGGAGCGGACATTCAGTACTTC.

Many counts were recorded for this clonotype. The chain joins TRBV12-3 or TRBV12-4 to TRBJ2-7; D is perhaps TRBD2 (6 bases). The V gene lost 5 bases and the J gene lost 2 bases, with 10 bases spanning the gap. This CDR3 is 13 amino acids long. The CDR3: CASSPGGAYEQYF. The DNA for the CDR3 is TGTGCCAGCAGTCCCGGGGGAGCCTACGAGCAGTACTTC.

The chain combines TRBV20-1 with TRBJ2-7, with 9 bases lining up with TRBD1. Per the germline V gene, CDR1 is DFQATT and CDR2 is SNEGSKA (reference sequence). The CDR3 runs 14 residues. Losses at the gene ends were 5 bases for V and 1 base for J; bases not matched to a gene: 6. Written as DNA, the CDR3 is TGCAGTGCTCTACGGGACAGGGCGTCCTACGAGCAGTACTTC. This translates into CSALRDRASYEQYF.

Concerning this clonotype itself: This clone may be a read error of a much larger clone one base away. This rearrangement joins TRBV4-1 to TRBJ2-4, with a tentative D call TRBD1 (5 bases). Germline loops: CDR1 MGHRA, CDR2 YSYEKL. V was clipped by 1 base and J by 13 bases, with 20 bases between them. The length of the CDR3 is 15 residues. The CDR3 nucleotides read TGCGCCAGCAGCCAAGTATCAGGCAGGGAACACGGGCAGTACTTC. Protein sequence: CASSQVSGREHGQYF.

This chain uses TRBV20-1 with TRBJ1-1; 10 bases match TRBD1. Germline CDR1 DFQATT, CDR2 SNEGSKA (reference sequence). CDR3 length: 14 amino acids. V lost 0 bases and J lost 6; bases outside the gene matches: 4. The CDR3 loop is CSARDGTGASEAFF. As DNA, the CDR3 is TGCAGTGCTAGAGATGGGACAGGGGCCTCTGAAGCTTTCTTT.

Ten or more counts support this clonotype. V gene TRBV20-1 combines with J gene TRBJ2-7; D unclear. V was shortened by 1 base and J by 0 bases, with 7 bases between the two germline ends. CDR1 and CDR2 (germline): DFQATT, SNEGSKA (reference sequence). The CDR3 has 13 residues. The CDR3 DNA reads as TGCAGTGCTAGAGGTCGGATCTCCTACGAGCAGTACTTC. This encodes CSARGRISYEQYF.

The chain links TRBV20-1 to TRBJ1-1; possibly TRBD1 for D (5 bases). Germline V gene data show CDR1 as DFQATT and CDR2 as SNEGSKA (reference sequence). The CDR3 consists of 16 residues. The V end lost 1 base, the J end lost 5 bases, and 20 bases lay between the germline ends. The CDR3 region has the DNA TGCAGTGCTAGAGGCGGTGGGACCCCCACTGGGACTGAAGCTTTCTTT. Amino acids: CSARGGGTPTGTEAFF.

This clonotype appeared a few times. This sequence joins TRBV20-1 and TRBJ1-2; 10 nucleotides agree with TRBD1. This CDR3 contains 14 residues. From germline, CDR1 is DFQATT and CDR2 SNEGSKA (reference sequence). V lost 6 bases, J lost 8 bases, and 12 bases stayed unmatched. This CDR3 is CSARRGGQGNGYTF. CDR3 sequence (DNA): TGCAGTGCCAGAAGGGGGGGACAGGGGAACGGCTACACCTTC.

This chain links TRBV6-2 or TRBV6-3 with TRBJ1-2; D is perhaps TRBD1 (5 bases). Trimming cost V 6 bases and J 6 bases, with 17 bases left between them. The CDR3 totals 14 residues. Germline lookup yields CDR1 MNHEY and CDR2 SVGEGT. CDR3 sequence reads: CASRLTGGSDGYTF. The CDR3 DNA is TGTGCCAGCAGACTAACAGGAGGATCGGATGGCTACACCTTC.

The gene calls are TRBV6-2 or TRBV6-3 and TRBJ2-1; D is unclear. The CDR3 totals 15 residues. The germline CDR1 and CDR2 sequences are MNHEY and SVGEGT. V lost 2 bases and J lost 4, with 12 bases in between. CDR3 coding DNA: TGTGCCAGCAGTTACAGTCCAGGTGCATACAATGAGCAGTTCTTC. Translated, it gives CASSYSPGAYNEQFF.